This passage covers 23 T cell receptor beta chains from one sample sequenced in a study of PD-1 blockade in classical Hodgkin lymphoma. Time point defined: cycle 4 day 1 (C4D1), after more than five weeks of nivolumab. Each and every patient relapsed after autologous stem cell transplantation, and patients got differing brentuximab vedotin exposure. This table comes from immunoSEQ multiplex PCR, and its TCRdb copy is limited to in-frame clones, with some not included. The profile shows several thousand clones, around 82% of them singletons. Sequencing was performed on peripheral blood mononuclear cells (PBMCs), taken before the fourth cycle of nivolumab. The receptors shown here come from a human donor with classical Hodgkin lymphoma.

The gene calls are TRBV20-1 and TRBJ1-1, with D uncertain. CDR3 length: 11 residues. Germline CDR1 and CDR2: DFQATT and SNEGSKA (reference sequence). Trimming removed 6 bases at V and 4 bases at J, with 9 bases between. The CDR3 DNA is TGCAGTGCCCGACTCCGCACTGAAGCTTTCTTT. Amino acids: CSARLRTEAFF.

The rearrangement uses TRBV19 and TRBJ2-1, with 7 positions matching TRBD2. The CDR3 spans 13 residues. V shed 0 bases, J shed 12 bases, and the junction held 5 bases outside the gene matches. The germline V gene encodes CDR1 LNHDA and CDR2 SQIVND (reference sequence). CDR3 coding DNA: TGTGCCAGTAGTATAGATCTGGGGAGGGGGCAGTTCTTC. Protein sequence: CASSIDLGRGQFF.

This chain connects TRBV14 to TRBJ1-6; a possible D gene is TRBD1 (6 bases). The CDR3 extends over 17 amino acids. Trimming cost V 0 bases and J 10 bases, with 19 bases left between them. CDR1 SGHDN and CDR2 FVKESK come from the germline V gene. The CDR3 here is CASSQDKGAGVGSPLHF. CDR3 DNA sequence: TGTGCCAGCAGCCAAGATAAAGGGGCAGGGGTGGGGTCACCCCTCCACTTT.

The chain joins TRBV5-1 to TRBJ1-4; 11 bases align to TRBD1. The CDR3 length is 15 residues. Germline V CDR1 and CDR2: SGHRS, YFSETQ. Trimming cost V 0 bases and J 13 bases; bases outside gene matches: 8. The CDR3 sequence is CASSLVGDRGTGLFF. The CDR3 DNA sequence: TGCGCCAGCAGCTTGGTTGGGGACAGGGGGACGGGACTGTTTTTT.

This clone was recorded a few times. The chain recombines TRBV19 with TRBJ2-1, with TRBD2 identical over 7 bases. The ends lost 5 bases at V and 0 bases at J; junction bases unmatched: 7. The CDR3 is made up of 16 amino acids. CDR1 and CDR2 from the germline V gene are LNHDA and SQIVND (reference sequence). The CDR3 region has the DNA TGTGCCAGTAGTGCTGAACTAGCGAACTCCTACAATGAGCAGTTCTTC. This encodes CASSAELANSYNEQFF.

This rearrangement joins TRBV19 to TRBJ2-1, with 7 bases identical to TRBD1. Germline V gene data show CDR1 as LNHDA and CDR2 as SQIVND (reference sequence). V lost 3 bases and J lost 4; bases outside the gene matches: 9. CDR3 length: 16 residues. CDR3 DNA sequence: TGTGCCAGTAGTATCCCGACAGGGAGTGGGTACAATGAGCAGTTCTTC. Translated, it gives CASSIPTGSGYNEQFF.

This clone was seen just once. The V call is TRBV30, the J call TRBJ2-7, with D hard to call. The CDR3 covers 12 residues. Germline assignment: CDR1 GTSNPN and CDR2 SVGIG (reference sequence). V was pared by 3 bases and J by 1 base, with 7 bases between. The CDR3 nucleotides are TGTGCCTGGAGCCTCGGGTCCTACGAGCAGTACTTC. It specifies CAWSLGSYEQYF.

This chain connects TRBV12-5 to TRBJ2-2, with D possibly matching TRBD1 (6 bases). V was cut by 5 bases and J by 7 bases, with 14 bases left in between. The CDR3 consists of 14 residues. Germline V gene sequence: CDR1 LGHNT, CDR2 FRNRAP. This CDR3 reads CASGNTGSGGELFF. CDR3 DNA sequence: TGTGCTAGTGGTAACACAGGGAGTGGCGGGGAGCTGTTTTTT.

This rearrangement joins TRBV21-1 to TRBJ2-7; TRBD1 is taken as the D call from the table, unchecked against the DNA. TRBV21-1 is a pseudogene segment. This CDR3 contains 15 residues. The CDR3 is CASSKYAGNSYEQYF. The CDR3 bases are TGTGCCAGCAGCAAATACGCAGGCAACTCCTACGAGCAGTACTTC.

This chain links TRBV5-6 with TRBJ1-1; D remains unclear. Trimming left V 0 bases short and J 7 bases short, with 16 bases between. CDR1 is SGHDT, CDR2 YYEEEE, per germline. This CDR3 comprises 15 residues. The DNA for the CDR3 is TGTGCCAGCAGCTTGGTATTTTCCCGGGAGCTTGAAGCTTTCTTT. It codes for CASSLVFSRELEAFF.

The rearrangement links TRBV15 to TRBJ1-5, with D possibly matching TRBD1 (6 bases). The germline V gene has CDR1 LNHNV and CDR2 YYDKDF (reference sequence). Trimming pared 1 base from V and 7 bases from J, leaving 17 bases between. The CDR3 contains 16 residues. CDR3 sequence: CATSRGPGGAGQPQHF. The CDR3 DNA reads TGTGCCACCAGCAGAGGCCCCGGGGGGGCAGGACAGCCCCAGCATTTT.

The chain joins TRBV29-1 to TRBJ1-2, with a possible D match to TRBD1 (6 bases). Germline values: CDR1 SQVTM, CDR2 ANQGSEA. The CDR3 has 20 residues. V was clipped by 6 bases and J by 6 bases, with 38 bases between them. The CDR3 nucleotides read TGCAGCGTGGATTCCGAGCGTTGGCTCGAGGCTCAACAGGGCCGGGATGGCTACACCTTC. This encodes CSVDSERWLEAQQGRDGYTF.

The chain has TRBV27 and TRBJ1-5; a weak D match, TRBD1 (5 bases). Trimming stripped 2 bases from V and 4 bases from J, with 12 bases between. Germline-derived CDR1 and CDR2 are MNHEY and SMNVEV (reference sequence). The CDR3 sequence is 15 residues long. DNA for the CDR3: TGTGCCAGCAGTTTAAGAACAGGATTGAATCAGCCCCAGCATTTT. Protein: CASSLRTGLNQPQHF.

CDR3 nucleotide sequence: TGTGCCAGCAGCCCCGGAGGGGTAAACACAGATACGCAGTATTTT. This translates into CASSPGGVNTDTQYF. The chain joins TRBV6-5 to TRBJ2-3; possible D gene TRBD2, 6 bases. With 6 bases removed from V and 2 bases from J, the gap between germline ends came to 15 bases. The CDR3 has 15 amino acids. Germline V gives CDR1 MNHEY, CDR2 SVGAGI.

The chain combines TRBV19 with TRBJ2-3, with 9 positions matching TRBD2. Trimming at V came to 6 bases and at J to 6 bases, leaving 10 bases not matched to a gene. The CDR3 totals 15 residues. Per the germline V gene, CDR1 is LNHDA and CDR2 is SQIVND (reference sequence). For the CDR3, the DNA is TGTGCCAGTAGCCCTCGCGGGGGGGCCGCGGATACGCAGTATTTT. It is translated as CASSPRGGAADTQYF.

The chain has TRBV6-6 and TRBJ2-5, with D tentatively TRBD2 (5 bases). Per germline, CDR1 MNHNY and CDR2 SVGAGI (reference sequence). Trimming removed 1 base from V and 2 bases from J, with 8 bases in between. The CDR3 covers 14 residues. Written as DNA, the CDR3 is TGTGCCAGCAGTTACTTCGGCGGGCAAGAGACCCAGTACTTC. The encoded protein is CASSYFGGQETQYF.

This chain connects TRBV7-3 to TRBJ2-3, with TRBD2 identical over 8 bases. The CDR3 sequence is 14 residues long. The ends lost 4 bases at V and 5 bases at J; junction bases unmatched: 5. In germline, CDR1 is SGHTA, CDR2 FQGTGA. The CDR3 DNA reads TGTGCCAGCAGCTCAGGACTAGCAAAAGATACGCAGTATTTT. This encodes CASSSGLAKDTQYF. Full variable domain (rest looked up from reference TRBV7-3 and TRBJ2-3): GAGVSQTPSNKVTEKGKYVELRCDPISGHTALYWYRQSLGQGPEFLIYFQGTGAADDSGLPNDRFFAVRPEGSVSTLKIQRTERGDSAVYLCASSSGLAKDTQYFGPGTRLTVL.

The chain carries TRBV27 and TRBJ2-7; TRBD2 agrees at 11 bases. Trimming took 7 bases from V and 2 from J; bases not matched to a gene: 4. The CDR3 is 14 amino acids. Germline assignment: CDR1 MNHEY and CDR2 SMNVEV (reference sequence). CDR3 bases: TGTGCCAGCATCAAGACTAGCGGGACCTACGAGCAGTACTTC. Its translation: CASIKTSGTYEQYF.

The chain recombines TRBV28 with TRBJ2-2, with TRBD1 as a possible D gene (5 bases). The CDR3 loop spans 16 amino acids. CDR1 is MDHEN, CDR2 SYDVKM, per germline. V was clipped by 6 bases and J by 0 bases, with 14 bases between them. CDR3 nucleotide sequence: TGTGCCAGCAGCTTTCAGGGCTTCGCGAACACCGGGGAGCTGTTTTTT. This gives the protein CASSFQGFANTGELFF.

The chain combines TRBV7-2 with TRBJ2-3; 9 nucleotides agree with TRBD2. Germline values: CDR1 SGHTA, CDR2 FQGNSA. The CDR3 extends over 17 amino acids. The J segment lost 3 bases and the V segment lost 0 bases, leaving 7 bases of the junction unmatched. The CDR3 protein is CASSLAAAGGPTDTQYF. The CDR3, as DNA: TGTGCCAGCAGCTTAGCGGCTGCGGGGGGGCCAACAGATACGCAGTATTTT.

The chain joins TRBV10-2 to TRBJ2-3; D is uncertain. CDR1 and CDR2 (germline): WSHSY, SAAADI. The CDR3 runs 14 residues. The V and J ends lost 7 bases and 0 bases respectively, with 11 bases between them. CDR3 protein: CASTQGPSTDTQYF. The CDR3 DNA sequence: TGCGCCAGCACTCAAGGCCCTAGCACAGATACGCAGTATTTT.

The J gene is TRBJ2-1, the V gene TRBV7-9; perhaps TRBD1 as D (5 bases). This CDR3 has 13 residues. Trimming removed 6 bases from V and 2 bases from J, with 8 bases in between. Germline lookup yields CDR1 SEHNR and CDR2 FQNEAQ (reference sequence). The CDR3 spells CASSDSTYNEQFF. The DNA for the CDR3 is TGTGCCAGCAGTGACAGCACCTACAATGAGCAGTTCTTC.

The genes are TRBV28 and TRBJ2-3; D is undetermined. V was pared by 3 bases and J by 5 bases, with 15 bases between. The V gene's germline CDR1 is MDHEN and CDR2 SYDVKM. This CDR3 spans 15 amino acids. The CDR3 reads CASSFQSGFGDTQYF. DNA for the CDR3: TGTGCCAGCAGTTTTCAATCCGGGTTCGGAGATACGCAGTATTTT.